A selection of T cell receptor beta chains follows, all from one sample in a study of breast tumors, draining lymph nodes, adjacent tissues. TCRdb reprocessed the multiplex PCR reads via MiXCR and lists one record per CDR3 protein. The sample shows 200,000 to 250,000 distinct CDR3 sequences, under 40% of them seen only once. Sequencing was performed on axillary lymph node tissue. These receptors all stem from a female donor with breast cancer. Some clones in this sample may be carry-over from other donors' samples. Both conserved end residues are part of each CDR3.

V gene,J gene,CDR3 protein
TRBV24-1,TRBJ1-2,CATSDSDGQGPLGYTF
TRBV4-1,TRBJ1-5,CASSPIGTASNQPQHF
TRBV28,TRBJ1-2,CASRGYSTGGYTF
TRBV5-1,TRBJ2-2,CASSFLSGGRTGELFF
TRBV5-1,TRBJ2-5,CASSLGGDGTQYF
TRBV6-6,TRBJ1-4,CASNSGLWNEKLFF
TRBV29-1,TRBJ2-5,CSVEAGQETQYF
TRBV10-3,TRBJ2-7,CAISVGRGTYEQYF
TRBV20-1,TRBJ2-2,CSALNLMDGELFF
TRBV7-2,TRBJ1-5,CASSTGLNQPQHF
TRBV12-3/TRBV12-4,TRBJ2-3,CASSPGLAGAGPDTQYF
TRBV20-1,TRBJ2-3,CSALRLAGAGDTQYF
TRBV24-1,TRBJ2-7,CATSESGGNEQYF
TRBV5-1,TRBJ1-4,CASSQRDRGQGNEKLFF
TRBV5-4,TRBJ2-1,CASSLGGKAGAPYNEQFF
TRBV25-1,TRBJ2-2,CASEGGNTGELFF
TRBV5-5,TRBJ2-2,CASSLVGRATGELFF
TRBV6-1,TRBJ2-7,CASSQGLAGGPYEQYF
TRBV7-2,TRBJ2-1,CASSHSSGNEQFF
TRBV19,TRBJ2-5,CASSKLAGARLGETQSF
TRBV19,TRBJ1-4,CASSIRGLRGEKLFF
TRBV9,TRBJ2-1,CASSVGGAQNYNEQFF
TRBV6-5,TRBJ1-6,CASSRRTGGGSPLHF
TRBV20-1,TRBJ1-4,CSASKTGEREKLFF
TRBV24-1,TRBJ2-2,CATSDPRRGTGVTGELFF
TRBV24-1,TRBJ2-7,CATSVSTSGRAGYEQYF
TRBV2,TRBJ1-6,CASSDETEYNSPLHF
TRBV15,TRBJ2-5,CATSRGQQKETQYF
TRBV6-2/TRBV6-3,TRBJ2-5,CASSYSRGFQETQYF
TRBV5-4,TRBJ1-3,CASSLEGPAGNTIYF
TRBV28,TRBJ1-5,CASRGQGSGYSNQPQHF
TRBV4-2,TRBJ1-2,CASSQDLLEGCTF
TRBV27,TRBJ2-7,CASSLAQGSTYEQYF
TRBV5-8,TRBJ1-2,CASRRTGLYGYTF
TRBV9,TRBJ2-2,CASQASGYTGELFF